A single sample gave rise to the 9 T cell receptor beta chains below, sequenced in a study of glioma-infiltrating T cells after dendritic cell vaccination. Sequencing was performed with immunoSEQ multiplex PCR; in TCRdb, only in-frame clones are kept and a portion is missing. The profile shows about 82,000 clones, about 90% of them singletons. Specimen: blood, collected before dendritic cell vaccination. These receptors originate from a human donor with glioblastoma.

The gene calls are TRBV27 and TRBJ2-7, with 7 bases fitting TRBD2. Germline CDR1 reads MNHEY; CDR2 reads SMNVEV (reference sequence). The CDR3 length is 14 residues. V shed 5 bases, J shed 5 bases, and the junction held 9 bases outside the gene matches. The CDR3 region has the DNA TGTGCCAGCAGTGTAGCGGGTTTGGGAGACGAGCAGTACTTC. Residues: CASSVAGLGDEQYF.

The genes are TRBV6-5 and TRBJ1-2; 7 bases agree with TRBD1. The trim removed 5 bases at V and 6 bases at J, leaving 6 bases unmatched. CDR3 size: 13 residues. CDR1 and CDR2 (germline): MNHEY, SVGAGI. The CDR3 nucleotides are TGTGCCAGCAGTCAGACAGGGTCGGATGGCTACACCTTC. Its protein is CASSQTGSDGYTF.

The chain employs TRBV5-1 and TRBJ2-3; unclear D gene. CDR1 and CDR2 (germline): SGHRS, YFSETQ. Deletions cut 0 bases from V and 2 bases from J, with 7 bases between. The CDR3 sequence is 14 residues long. The CDR3 DNA reads TGCGCCAGCAGCTTGGGAGAAACCACAGATACGCAGTATTTT. Translating it yields CASSLGETTDTQYF. Full variable domain (missing parts from reference TRBV5-1 and TRBJ2-3): KAGVTQTPRYLIKTRGQQVTLSCSPISGHRSVSWYQQTPGQGLQFLFEYFSETQRNKGNFPGRFSGRQFSNSRSEMNVSTLELGDSALYLCASSLGETTDTQYFGPGTRLTVL.

This rearrangement joins TRBV19 to TRBJ2-5; 10 bases map to TRBD1. The J call may be faulty, since TRBJ2-7 better matches the DNA end. From germline, CDR1 is LNHDA and CDR2 SQIVND (reference sequence). This CDR3 is 15 amino acids long. The CDR3 spells CASSRQGARVYEQYF. CDR3 in DNA: TGTGCCAGTAGTAGACAGGGGGCGAGGGTCTACGAGCAGTACTTC.

The genes are TRBV7-2 and TRBJ1-3; perhaps TRBD1 as D (6 bases). V lost 3 bases and J lost 8, with 8 bases in between. Germline values: CDR1 SGHTA, CDR2 FQGNSA. This CDR3 comprises 12 residues. CDR3 DNA: TGTGCCAGCAGCTTTACAGGGTACACCATATATTTT. It encodes CASSFTGYTIYF.

J is TRBJ1-5 and V is TRBV15; D might be TRBD1 (6 bases). This CDR3 contains 17 residues. The germline V gene encodes CDR1 LNHNV and CDR2 YYDKDF (reference sequence). Trimming took 1 base from V and 0 from J, leaving 13 bases between them. CDR3 in DNA: TGTGCCACCAGCAGAGTCCAGGGGTTGTATAGCAATCAGCCCCAGCATTTT. Amino acid sequence: CATSRVQGLYSNQPQHF.

The chain combines TRBV4-2 with TRBJ2-7; D is perhaps TRBD2 (5 bases). Deletions cut 0 bases from V and 2 bases from J, with 17 bases between. This CDR3 comprises 17 residues. CDR1 LGHNA and CDR2 YNFKEQ come from the germline V gene. The CDR3 reads CASSQDLTSGNTYEQYF. CDR3 bases: TGTGCCAGCAGCCAAGATCTTACGTCGGGGAACACCTACGAGCAGTACTTC.

The V and J genes are TRBV9 and TRBJ2-1; 13 bases line up with TRBD2. This CDR3 is built from 16 residues. V lost 4 bases, J lost 7 bases, and 8 bases stayed unmatched. Germline V CDR1 and CDR2: SGDLS, YYNGEE. For the CDR3, the DNA is TGTGCCAGCAGCCCCCCCGGGACTAGCGGGATTAATGAGCAGTTCTTC. Protein sequence: CASSPPGTSGINEQFF.

This chain joins TRBV5-1 and TRBJ2-3; TRBD1 matches 8 bases. The J segment lost 4 bases and the V segment lost 3 bases, leaving 7 bases of the junction unmatched. The CDR3 loop spans 15 amino acids. The V gene's germline CDR1 is SGHRS and CDR2 YFSETQ. The CDR3 nucleotides read TGCGCCAGCAGCTCCCAGGGGGCACGGGCAGATACGCAGTATTTT. Residues: CASSSQGARADTQYF.